The sequence of this TCR beta chain was determined in a study of T cell responses to AZD1222 COVID-19 vaccine. Profiled with immunoSEQ multiplex PCR; TCRdb holds only in-frame clones, not every one. This sample has some 150,000 clones, with 85% to 95% found just once. In the case of this clone: Antigen specificity is unknown.

Study-wide results and caveats: Repertoires in all cases were sampled only once the peak T cell response had passed. Compared with day 0, the breadth and depth of the Spike-specific TCR repertoire rose significantly after two doses of AZD1222.

V shed 4 bases, J shed 5 bases, and the junction held 4 bases outside the gene matches. CDR1 is SGHNT and CDR2 is YYREEE in the germline V gene (reference sequence). The CDR3 totals 15 residues. The sequencing used peripheral blood, collected 28 days after the second AZD1222 dose. The TCR comes from an adult who received the AZD1222 COVID-19 vaccine. The V call is TRBV5-4, the J call TRBJ1-6, with 9 bases fitting TRBD1. As DNA, the CDR3 is TGTGCCAGCAGCCAAGACAGGGGGAATAATTCACCCCTCCACTTT. Its translation: CASSQDRGNNSPLHF.